This passage covers 13 T cell receptor beta chains from one sample sequenced in a study of long-term antiretroviral therapy in people with HIV. Samples were assayed with immunoSEQ v3.0 at survey level. Clones were sequenced by immunoSEQ multiplex PCR, and TCRdb holds only the in-frame ones, with some missing. The sample records some 11,000 clones, roughly 80% being singletons. This material consisted of unsorted PBMCs, taken 0.8 years before starting antiretroviral therapy. Receptors originate from a woman in her thirties or forties with HIV.

The V call is TRBV4-3, the J call TRBJ2-3, with D unresolved. There are 12 residues in the CDR3. Between the trimmed V and J ends, which lost 1 base and 5 bases, there was a span of 4 bases. Germline-derived CDR1 and CDR2 are LGHNA and YSLEER. DNA for the CDR3: TGCGCCAGCAGCCAAGCCGGAGATACGCAGTATTTT. This translates into CASSQAGDTQYF.

The chain couples TRBV19 to TRBJ1-5; 8 nucleotides align to TRBD1. Looked up from germline, CDR1 is LNHDA and CDR2 is SQIVND (reference sequence). The CDR3 totals 16 residues. The trim removed 6 bases at V and 1 base at J, leaving 8 bases unmatched. Here the CDR3 reads CASSERTGRSNQPQHF. The CDR3 DNA sequence: TGTGCCAGTAGCGAGAGGACAGGGAGAAGCAATCAGCCCCAGCATTTT.

The chain joins TRBV11-1 to TRBJ2-6; D perhaps matches TRBD1 (6 bases). The germline V gene encodes CDR1 SGHAT and CDR2 FQDESV (reference sequence). The germline V and J ends were trimmed by 2 bases and 0 bases, with 8 bases remaining between them. CDR3 length equals 16 residues. CDR3 loop: CASSLTGYSGANVLTF. The CDR3 DNA follows: TGTGCCAGCAGCTTAACAGGGTACTCTGGGGCCAACGTCCTGACTTTC.

V is TRBV5-4 and J is TRBJ1-1; D is uncertain. V was trimmed by 4 bases and J by 4 bases, leaving 8 bases between them. The CDR3 runs to 12 residues. Germline values: CDR1 SGHNT, CDR2 YYREEE (reference sequence). CDR3: CASSPGGTEAFF. The CDR3 region has the DNA TGTGCCAGCAGCCCGGGAGGCACTGAAGCTTTCTTT.

This chain links TRBV7-8 with TRBJ2-7; D is uncertain. The CDR3 has 12 residues. CDR1 and CDR2 (germline): SGHVS, FQNEAQ. The ends were cut back, 4 bases at V and 4 bases at J, with 8 bases in the middle. The CDR3 DNA sequence: TGTGCCAGCAGCTCCCTAGAATACGAGCAGTACTTC. Translated, it gives CASSSLEYEQYF.

The chain combines TRBV18 with TRBJ2-7, with 7 bases that match TRBD2. The germline V gene has CDR1 KGHSH and CDR2 LQKENI. V shed 0 bases, J shed 2 bases, and the junction held 4 bases outside the gene matches. The CDR3 has 15 amino acids. The CDR3 DNA is TGTGCCAGCTCACCACCCGCGGGAGCAGCCTACGAGCAGTACTTC. The encoded protein is CASSPPAGAAYEQYF.

The chain joins TRBV13 to TRBJ2-3, with no clear D. This CDR3 is built from 11 residues. The germline V and J ends were trimmed by 2 bases and 6 bases, with 3 bases remaining between them. Germline CDR1 reads PRHDT; CDR2 reads FYEKMQ (reference sequence). CDR3 sequence (DNA): TGTGCCAGCAGCTTAAGGGATACGCAGTATTTT. Translated: CASSLRDTQYF.

The genes are TRBV5-4 and TRBJ2-7; TRBD1 aligns across 8 bases. Germline-derived CDR1 and CDR2 are SGHNT and YYREEE (reference sequence). The CDR3 totals 15 residues. V trimming: 4 bases; J trimming: 4 bases; junction bases outside the gene matches: 10. The CDR3 nucleotides read TGTGCCAGCAGCGTATTAGGACAGGGTTCATACGAGCAGTACTTC. Its protein product is CASSVLGQGSYEQYF.

V and J are TRBV28 and TRBJ1-5, with 7 bases matching TRBD1. In germline, CDR1 is MDHEN, CDR2 SYDVKM. The length of the CDR3 is 20 residues. J lost 0 bases, V lost 5 bases, and 19 bases had no gene match. CDR3 sequence reads: CASSGGPTGTTLISNQPQHF. CDR3 in DNA: TGTGCCAGCAGTGGGGGACCGACAGGGACAACTTTAATTAGCAATCAGCCCCAGCATTTT.

The genes are TRBV6-1 and TRBJ2-7; the D is unclear. The V end lost 3 bases, the J end lost 4 bases, and 4 bases lay between the germline ends. The germline CDR1 and CDR2 sequences are MNHNS and SASEGT. CDR3 length: 11 amino acids. CDR3 sequence: CASSDGYEQYF. As DNA, the CDR3 is TGTGCCAGCAGTGACGGATACGAGCAGTACTTC.

This chain connects TRBV7-3 to TRBJ2-1; tentatively, D is TRBD2 (6 bases). The CDR3 has 14 amino acids. Trimming stripped 5 bases from V and 7 bases from J, with 15 bases between. Germline CDR1 SGHTA, CDR2 FQGTGA. The CDR3 DNA reads TGTGCCAGCAGCGGGACTCTCAGTCGTAATGAGCAGTTCTTC. Amino acid sequence: CASSGTLSRNEQFF.

The gene calls are TRBV11-2 and TRBJ2-5, with a tentative D call TRBD1 (6 bases). The CDR3 is 18 residues long. The germline V gene encodes CDR1 SGHAT and CDR2 FQNNGV. Trimming left V 4 bases short and J 1 base short, with 22 bases between. DNA for the CDR3: TGTGCCAGCAGCTCCCTGAACAGGGCAATGTGGGGCCAAGAGACCCAGTACTTC. Residues: CASSSLNRAMWGQETQYF.

J is TRBJ2-1 and V is TRBV9; weak D call: TRBD2 (5 bases). This CDR3 spans 13 amino acids. Trimming pared 0 bases from V and 7 bases from J, leaving 8 bases between. From germline, CDR1 is SGDLS and CDR2 YYNGEE. For the CDR3, the DNA is TGTGCCAGCAGCGTAGCGGGCGGGAATGAGCAGTTCTTC. Amino acids: CASSVAGGNEQFF.